The clone carrying this TCR beta chain was observed a few times. The target antigen is unknown. The data are from a study of response to subunit inactivated influenza vaccine. Study-level findings and limits: That few new T cells are recruited by each seasonal influenza vaccination was the authors' suggestion.

The CDR3 runs 16 residues. Trimming cost V 2 bases and J 8 bases; bases outside gene matches: 11. Germline V lookup: CDR1 DFQATT, CDR2 SNEGSKA (reference sequence). One entry per CDR3 protein results from TCRdb running MiXCR on the RT-PCR reads. Of a few hundred thousand distinct CDR3 sequences in the sample, 11% to 15% were seen once. This chain connects TRBV20-1 to TRBJ1-6, with 8 bases matching TRBD1. Sequenced material: PBMCs from blood, taken less than 13 days after vaccination. The receptor was isolated from a man aged 50 or older who received an inactivated influenza vaccine. The CDR3 region has the DNA TGCAGTGCTAGACGCGTGGCGGACAGGGTGGATTCACCCCTCCACTTT. This sequence encodes CSARRVADRVDSPLHF.